Shown below are 28 T cell receptor beta chains from a single sample sequenced in a study of response to subunit inactivated influenza vaccine. TCRdb redid the calling of the RT-PCR reads with MiXCR, one entry per CDR3 protein. Here the sample spans about 700,000 distinct CDR3 sequences, about 14% being singletons. The material was PBMCs from blood, obtained 14 to 15 days before vaccination. Receptors were obtained from a man between 50 and 59 years old who received an inactivated influenza vaccine.

V and J are TRBV9 and TRBJ2-4, with 13 bases fitting TRBD2. Losses at the gene ends were 4 bases for V and 1 base for J; bases not matched to a gene: 8. The CDR3 runs to 18 residues. Germline CDR1 is SGDLS and CDR2 is YYNGEE. The CDR3 reads CASSRGLAGLLAKNIQYF. The DNA of the CDR3 is TGTGCCAGCAGCCGGGGACTAGCGGGGTTGTTGGCCAAAAACATTCAGTACTTC.

The chain carries TRBV7-9 and TRBJ2-3; tentatively, D is TRBD2 (6 bases). CDR3 length equals 16 residues. Germline CDR1 reads SEHNR; CDR2 reads FQNEAQ (reference sequence). The germline V and J ends were trimmed by 1 base and 4 bases, with 15 bases remaining between them. The CDR3: CASSLDLGRTADTQYF. CDR3 coding DNA: TGTGCCAGCAGCTTAGATCTGGGGAGGACGGCAGATACGCAGTATTTT.

This clonotype was seen many times. V and J are TRBV27 and TRBJ2-7; D not certain. This CDR3 has 12 residues. With 5 bases removed from V and 3 bases from J, the gap between germline ends came to 8 bases. Germline V CDR1 and CDR2: MNHEY, SMNVEV (reference sequence). Here the CDR3 DNA reads TGTGCCAGCAGTCCACTTTTCTACGAGCAGTACTTC. This encodes CASSPLFYEQYF.

This clonotype was seen many times. V and J are TRBV28 and TRBJ1-6; D gene ambiguous. CDR1 and CDR2 (germline): MDHEN, SYDVKM. The CDR3 loop spans 16 amino acids. The V end was cut by 6 bases, the J end by 4 bases, with 16 bases between. Written as DNA, the CDR3 is TGTGCCAGCAGCCCAGGAACGGCCCCGTATAATTCACCCCTCCACTTT. Amino acid sequence: CASSPGTAPYNSPLHF.

The gene calls are TRBV20-1 and TRBJ1-2; D unclear. Germline values: CDR1 DFQATT, CDR2 SNEGSKA (reference sequence). Trimming removed 0 bases at V and 3 bases at J, with 11 bases between. This CDR3 has 14 amino acids. CDR3 sequence: CSAREGRNYYGYTF. CDR3 bases: TGCAGTGCTAGAGAAGGCCGAAACTACTATGGCTACACCTTC.

This clonotype was observed a few times. This chain links TRBV14 with TRBJ2-7; the D gene is possibly TRBD2 (6 bases). V lost 4 bases to trimming and J lost 1 base, with 14 bases between them. The CDR3 is 15 residues long. Germline V gene lookup returns CDR1 SGHDN and CDR2 FVKESK. The CDR3 nucleotides are TGTGCCAGCAGCCCCGGGGACTTCCTTTCCTACGAGCAGTACTTC. Residues: CASSPGDFLSYEQYF. The full variable domain, rest sourced from reference TRBV14 and TRBJ2-7, is EAGVTQFPSHSVIEKGQTVTLRCDPISGHDNLYWYRRVMGKEIKFLLHFVKESKQDESGMPNNRFLAERTGGTYSTLKVQPAELEDSGVYFCASSPGDFLSYEQYFGPGTRLTVT.

The chain employs TRBV6-1 and TRBJ1-3, with D unclear. CDR3 size: 14 residues. Per germline, CDR1 MNHNS and CDR2 SASEGT. V was pared by 5 bases and J by 0 bases, with 8 bases between. CDR3 in DNA: TGTGCCAGCAGTAGCTCATACTCTGGAAACACCATATATTTT. Amino acid sequence: CASSSSYSGNTIYF.

In its sample, this clonotype was seen a few times. The V call is TRBV15, the J call TRBJ1-1, with D possibly being TRBD1 (6 bases). Germline lookup yields CDR1 LNHNV and CDR2 YYDKDF (reference sequence). V dropped 6 bases and J dropped 6 bases, with 17 bases sitting between them. The CDR3 is 14 residues long. The CDR3 sequence: CATRSLQTGPEAFF. The CDR3 bases are TGTGCCACCAGAAGCCTACAAACAGGGCCTGAAGCTTTCTTT.

The chain links TRBV7-8 to TRBJ2-3, with 11 bases identical to TRBD2. The CDR3 covers 16 residues. Looked up from germline, CDR1 is SGHVS and CDR2 is FQNEAQ. After removal of 4 bases from V and 6 bases from J, the junction contained 9 bases not matched to a gene. The CDR3 protein is CASSSLLAGEGDTQYF. In DNA form, the CDR3 reads TGTGCCAGCAGCTCTTTACTAGCGGGAGAGGGTGATACGCAGTATTTT. The entire variable domain, with the rest obtained from reference TRBV7-8 and TRBJ2-3, is as follows: GAGVSQSPRYKVAKRGQDVALRCDPISGHVSLFWYQQALGQGPEFLTYFQNEAQLDKSGLPSDRFFAERPEGSVSTLKIQRTQQEDSAVYLCASSSLLAGEGDTQYFGPGTRLTVL.

The genes are TRBV28 and TRBJ2-3; D call uncertain. V was trimmed by 9 bases and J by 0 bases, leaving 13 bases between them. Looked up from germline, CDR1 is MDHEN and CDR2 is SYDVKM. The CDR3 is 14 residues long. CDR3 loop: CARWSTASTDTQYF. The DNA for the CDR3 is TGTGCCAGATGGTCGACGGCTAGCACAGATACGCAGTATTTT. Drawing the rest from reference TRBV28 and TRBJ2-3, the complete variable domain is DVKVTQSSRYLVKRTGEKVFLECVQDMDHENMFWYRQDPGLGLRLIYFSYDVKMKEKGDIPEGYSVSREKKERFSLILESASTNQTSMYLCARWSTASTDTQYFGPGTRLTVL.

This clonotype was detected a few times. This chain connects TRBV3-1 to TRBJ2-2, with D uncertain. The CDR3 is 16 amino acids. Germline V gives CDR1 LGHDT, CDR2 YNNKEL (reference sequence). The V gene lost 0 bases and the J gene lost 0 bases, with 8 bases spanning the gap. The CDR3 sequence is CASSQDRAPNTGELFF. The CDR3 DNA sequence: TGTGCCAGCAGCCAAGATCGCGCGCCGAACACCGGGGAGCTGTTTTTT.

Details on this clonotype: A much larger clone sits a single nucleotide away, making a read error possible. The CDR3 reads CAISQEAASYNEQFF. DNA of the CDR3: TGTGCCATCAGCCAAGAGGCGGCCTCCTACAATGAGCAGTTCTTC. The J gene is TRBJ2-1, the V gene TRBV14; no clear D gene. This CDR3 has 15 residues. The germline V gene has CDR1 SGHDN and CDR2 FVKESK.

The J gene is TRBJ2-2, the V gene TRBV20-1; 9 bases align to TRBD1. This CDR3 has 17 amino acids. CDR1 DFQATT and CDR2 SNEGSKA come from the germline V gene (reference sequence). The CDR3 DNA reads as TGCTGCGCTAGAGAGGACAGGGGCTCAGAAGTCACCGGGGAGCTGTTTTTT. Translated, it gives CCAREDRGSEVTGELFF.

This clonotype was seen a few times. The chain links TRBV7-8 to TRBJ2-7, with TRBD1 identical over 9 bases. After removal of 5 bases from V and 6 bases from J, the junction contained 8 bases not matched to a gene. The CDR3 is 14 amino acids. From germline, CDR1 is SGHVS and CDR2 FQNEAQ. In DNA form, the CDR3 reads TGTGCCAGCAGCGCCGGGACAGGGATCTTCGAGCAGTACTTC. It codes for CASSAGTGIFEQYF.

This clonotype was recorded a few times. The chain employs TRBV7-6 and TRBJ2-1; D perhaps matches TRBD2 (7 bases). The CDR3 covers 17 residues. Germline lookup yields CDR1 SGHVS and CDR2 FNYEAQ. V lost 1 base to trimming and J lost 4 bases, with 17 bases between them. In DNA form, the CDR3 reads TGTGCCAGCAGCTTAGTCTGGCAGGGGAGGGCTTACAATGAGCAGTTCTTC. It yields the protein CASSLVWQGRAYNEQFF.

This chain links TRBV20-1 with TRBJ1-6; D remains unclear. Germline V gives CDR1 DFQATT, CDR2 SNEGSKA (reference sequence). Between the trimmed V and J ends, which lost 1 base and 9 bases, there was a span of 13 bases. CDR3 size: 14 residues. The DNA of the CDR3 is TGCAGTGCTAGAGTCCAGGCGGGATCTTCACCCCTCCACTTT. Its protein product is CSARVQAGSSPLHF.

V and J are TRBV4-3 and TRBJ1-2; TRBD1 might be the D (5 bases). Trimming took off 4 bases at V and 6 bases at J, with 15 bases between the two ends. CDR3 length equals 14 residues. The germline CDR1 and CDR2 sequences are LGHNA and YSLEER. Written as DNA, the CDR3 is TGCGCCAGCAGCCTTAGCGGGGGGTCGGATGGCTACACCTTC. Protein: CASSLSGGSDGYTF.

This clonotype was detected only a few times. The gene calls are TRBV6-1 and TRBJ2-5, with TRBD2 matching over 11 bases. The CDR3 covers 16 residues. The V gene's germline CDR1 is MNHNS and CDR2 SASEGT. With 6 bases clipped from V and 2 bases from J, the junction kept 8 bases outside the gene matches. The DNA of the CDR3 is TGTGCCAGCAGCAAACCTAGCGGGGGGCATCAAGAGACCCAGTACTTC. Translated, it gives CASSKPSGGHQETQYF.

This chain uses TRBV28 with TRBJ2-7; 7 nucleotides align to TRBD2. V lost 2 bases, J lost 0 bases, and 28 bases stayed unmatched. Germline-derived CDR1 and CDR2 are MDHEN and SYDVKM. The CDR3 contains 23 residues. CDR3 region: CASSLTLALVPGLHHSSSYEQYF. DNA for the CDR3: TGTGCCAGCAGTTTAACCCTGGCCCTCGTACCGGGACTACACCACAGCAGCTCCTACGAGCAGTACTTC. The variable domain in full, completed from reference TRBV28 and TRBJ2-7, reads DVKVTQSSRYLVKRTGEKVFLECVQDMDHENMFWYRQDPGLGLRLIYFSYDVKMKEKGDIPEGYSVSREKKERFSLILESASTNQTSMYLCASSLTLALVPGLHHSSSYEQYFGPGTRLTVT.

V is TRBV5-1 and J is TRBJ2-2, with 9 bases aligning to TRBD1. Germline CDR1 is SGHRS and CDR2 is YFSETQ. The V gene end was trimmed by 0 bases and the J gene end by 7 bases; junction bases not matched to a gene: 4. CDR3 length: 15 residues. As DNA, the CDR3 is TGCGCCAGCAGCTTGGGAGGACAGGGGATCGGGGAGCTGTTTTTT. As protein: CASSLGGQGIGELFF.

This chain uses TRBV15 with TRBJ2-3; D not certain. The CDR3 extends over 15 amino acids. Trimming took 1 base from V and 4 from J, leaving 12 bases between them. Germline CDR1 is LNHNV and CDR2 is YYDKDF (reference sequence). The CDR3 DNA follows: TGTGCCACCAGCAGAGGAGAGAGGAGTTCAGATACGCAGTATTTT. It is translated as CATSRGERSSDTQYF.

The CDR3 reads CASSRERTDTQYF. DNA of the CDR3: TGTGCCAGCAGTAGGGAGAGGACAGATACGCAGTATTTT. V and J are TRBV2 and TRBJ2-3, with D maybe TRBD2 (5 bases). Germline V gene data show CDR1 as SNHLY and CDR2 as FYNNEI. The V and J ends lost 5 bases and 3 bases respectively, with 9 bases between them. The CDR3 spans 13 residues. Looking up the rest from reference TRBV2 and TRBJ2-3 gives the full variable domain: EPEVTQTPSHQVTQMGQEVILRCVPISNHLYFYWYRQILGQKVEFLVSFYNNEISEKSEIFDDQFSVERPDGSNFTLKIRSTKLEDSAMYFCASSRERTDTQYFGPGTRLTVL.

This clonotype was counted many times. A junction boundary mismatches the germline segment, possibly from a read error. V usage is TRBV7-8 and J usage is TRBJ1-5; 7 bases align to TRBD1. Germline V gives CDR1 SGHVS, CDR2 FQNEAQ. The CDR3 runs 16 residues. The CDR3 spells CASSLAGGVGNQPQHF. The CDR3 region has the DNA TGTGCCAGCAGCCTAGCAGGGGGTGTTGGCAATCAGCCCCAGCATTTT. The entire variable domain, with the rest obtained from reference TRBV7-8 and TRBJ1-5, is as follows: GAGVSQSPRYKVAKRGQDVALRCDPISGHVSLFWYQQALGQGPEFLTYFQNEAQLDKSGLPSDRFFAERPEGSVSTLKIQRTQQEDSAVYLCASSLAGGVGNQPQHFGDGTRLSIL.

The J gene is TRBJ1-1, the V gene TRBV5-1, with D hard to call. The germline V gene has CDR1 SGHRS and CDR2 YFSETQ. V was shortened by 0 bases and J by 11 bases, with 14 bases between the two germline ends. The CDR3 contains 13 residues. CDR3 residues: CASSLDFMERAFF. The CDR3, as DNA: TGCGCCAGCAGCTTGGATTTTATGGAACGGGCTTTCTTT.

The V call is TRBV10-3, the J call TRBJ2-3, with TRBD2 matching over 10 bases. Trimming took 3 bases from V and 4 from J; bases not matched to a gene: 7. The CDR3 runs 16 residues. In germline, CDR1 is ENHRY, CDR2 SYGVKD. The DNA of the CDR3 is TGTGCCATCAGTGACGTCCTAGCGGGAGCCCCAGATACGCAGTATTTT. This sequence encodes CAISDVLAGAPDTQYF.

The V call is TRBV7-2, the J call TRBJ1-2; D unclear. The germline V gene encodes CDR1 SGHTA and CDR2 FQGNSA. This CDR3 spans 13 amino acids. Trimming pared 5 bases from V and 8 bases from J, leaving 15 bases between. CDR3 DNA sequence: TGTGCCAGCAGCCCCTCGGGCCCCTGGGGCTACACCTTC. This codes for CASSPSGPWGYTF.

This clonotype was picked up a small number of times. The chain carries TRBV10-3 and TRBJ2-5, with D hard to call. From germline, CDR1 is ENHRY and CDR2 SYGVKD. Trimming left V 0 bases short and J 0 bases short, with 14 bases between. The CDR3 runs 17 residues. For the CDR3, the DNA is TGTGCCATCAGTGAGTCCTTACGAGACGGAGACCAAGAGACCCAGTACTTC. Its protein product is CAISESLRDGDQETQYF.

In its sample, this clonotype was seen a few times. DNA of the CDR3: TGCAGTGCTAGTCGACTAGCGGGAGTAGATACGCAGTATTTT. The encoded protein is CSASRLAGVDTQYF. V and J are TRBV20-1 and TRBJ2-3; 12 bases fit TRBD2. CDR1 and CDR2 (germline): DFQATT, SNEGSKA (reference sequence). The V and J ends lost 3 bases and 5 bases, in that order; junction bases with no gene match: 3. This CDR3 spans 14 amino acids.